This passage covers 11 T cell receptor beta chains from one sample sequenced in a study of read filtering for tumor transcriptome and immune sequencing (dated by TCRdb to 2020 to 2022). The sequencing machine was an Illumina HiSeq 4000. TCR libraries were built from 400 to 450 ng RNA with the Immunoverse kit, using molecular barcoded adaptors covering alpha/delta and beta/gamma chains. The public reads were reanalyzed by TCRdb: fastp trimming at Q25, MiXCR alignment, in-frame beta chains only. Rows are combined by CDR3 protein, so each entry shows the most common genes and DNA. Here the sample has 100,000 to 150,000 distinct CDR3 sequences; about 13% occur a single time. About 8.6% of the sample is held by the ten biggest clonotypes. The source material was a population of CD138-negative cells sorted from bone marrow. The cell subset or site label for this specimen denotes: bone marrow mononuclear cells depleted of CD138+ plasma/myeloma cells by negative magnetic selection. These receptors were taken from a donor aged 40 or over with multiple myeloma.

This chain links TRBV7-9 with TRBJ1-1, with 7 nucleotides matching TRBD1. The CDR3 is 15 residues long. The germline CDR1 and CDR2 sequences are SEHNR and FQNEAQ (reference sequence). With V trimmed by 5 bases and J by 0 bases, 6 bases remained unmatched. CDR3 DNA: TGTGCCAGCAGCCGGCGGACAGGATTGAACACTGAAGCTTTCTTT. Translated: CASSRRTGLNTEAFF.

Notes on this clonotype: A much larger clone differs by one base, so this may be a read error. This chain connects TRBV9 to TRBJ2-1, with no clear D. CDR1 and CDR2 (germline): SGDLS, YYNGEE. The CDR3 length is 13 residues. The CDR3 reads CASSVEAHNEQSF. The CDR3 DNA reads as TGTGCCAGCAGCGTAGAAGCACACAATGAGCAGTCCTTC.

This clonotype was found many times. This chain links TRBV12-3 or TRBV12-4 with TRBJ2-5; 9 nucleotides line up with TRBD1. The CDR3 loop spans 12 amino acids. V dropped 8 bases and J dropped 5; count of bases not matched to a gene: 3. The CDR3 reads CASGDRAETQYF. The CDR3, as DNA: TGTGCCAGCGGGGACAGGGCGGAGACCCAGTACTTC.

This clonotype has a count of ten or more. V usage is TRBV7-9 and J usage is TRBJ2-5, with 9 bases lining up with TRBD2. The germline CDR1 and CDR2 sequences are SEHNR and FQNEAQ (reference sequence). Trimming at V came to 4 bases and at J to 5 bases, leaving 5 bases not matched to a gene. CDR3 length: 14 residues. The CDR3 DNA follows: TGTGCCAGCAGCTCTGTAGCGGGAGCGGAGACCCAGTACTTC. Encoded protein: CASSSVAGAETQYF.

This clonotype was detected ten times or more. One end of the junction fails to match germline, which may point to a read error. The chain uses TRBV24-1 and TRBJ2-1, with 9 bases fitting TRBD1. Germline V CDR1 and CDR2: KGHDR, SFDVKD. This CDR3 region has 14 residues. The CDR3 reads CATSALDRGNEQFF. DNA of the CDR3: TGTGCCACCAGTGCTTTGGACAGGGGCAATGAGCAGTTCTTC.

This clonotype was counted many times. The chain combines TRBV6-6 with TRBJ1-5; D gene unclear. Trimming shortened V by 1 base and J by 6 bases, and 4 bases separated the two germline ends. This CDR3 is built from 12 residues. The germline V gene has CDR1 MNHNY and CDR2 SVGAGI (reference sequence). CDR3 loop: CASSYFFQPQHF. DNA of the CDR3: TGTGCCAGCAGTTACTTTTTTCAGCCCCAGCATTTT.

This clonotype was observed a few times. The CDR3 spells CASSSRGYEQFF. The CDR3 nucleotides read TGTGCCAGCAGCTCCCGGGGATATGAGCAGTTCTTC. The J gene is TRBJ2-1, the V gene TRBV13, with D possibly matching TRBD2 (5 bases). Trimming stripped 4 bases from V and 8 bases from J, with 9 bases between. Germline lookup yields CDR1 PRHDT and CDR2 FYEKMQ (reference sequence). The CDR3 is 12 residues long.

Comment on this clonotype: One junction end does not reproduce the germline sequence, and a read error may be involved. The chain uses TRBV7-9 and TRBJ2-7; tentative D call: TRBD2 (6 bases). The CDR3 is 15 residues long. From germline, CDR1 is SEHNR and CDR2 FQNEAQ (reference sequence). CDR3 nucleotide sequence: TGTGCCAGCGGCTTAGAAAAGACTAGCTCCTACGAGCAGTACTTC. It yields the protein CASGLEKTSSYEQYF.

On this clonotype itself: This may come from a read error, since a much larger clone is one base off. CDR3 DNA: TGCAGTGCTAGAGATAGGCACGTCTCCTACGAGCAGTACTTC. Translated, it gives CSARDRHVSYEQYF. The chain employs TRBV20-1 and TRBJ2-7; D is uncertain. Per the germline V gene, CDR1 is DFQATT and CDR2 is SNEGSKA (reference sequence). The CDR3 spans 14 residues. Trimming removed 0 bases from V and 0 bases from J, with 9 bases in between.

V gene TRBV20-1 combines with J gene TRBJ2-1, with 14 positions matching TRBD2. The V gene end was trimmed by 3 bases and the J gene end by 1 base; junction bases not matched to a gene: 8. CDR3 length: 18 amino acids. CDR1 is DFQATT and CDR2 is SNEGSKA in the germline V gene (reference sequence). The CDR3 DNA reads TGCAGTGCTAGTTGGGGGACTAGCGGGAGATTATCCTACAATGAGCAGTTCTTC. This translates into CSASWGTSGRLSYNEQFF.

The chain employs TRBV29-1 and TRBJ1-2; D call uncertain. Germline loops: CDR1 SQVTM, CDR2 ANQGSEA. The CDR3 extends over 12 amino acids. Trimming removed 3 bases at V and 3 bases at J, with 8 bases between. For the CDR3, the DNA is TGCAGCGTTGACAGGACCCACTATGGCTACACCTTC. This codes for CSVDRTHYGYTF.